This TCR beta chain comes out of a study of molecular identifiers for immune sequencing clone quantification. Previously described methods and listed TCR primers were employed for the bulk TCR libraries. Each CDR3 protein gets one entry after TCRdb re-called the PCR reads with MiXCR. The sample carries a few hundred thousand distinct CDR3 sequences, roughly 24% recorded once. This receptor was obtained from a human donor in good health. Some libraries in this study had Jurkat cell RNA spiked in. The sample consisted of naive CD8+ T cells from blood, with Jurkat cell RNA spiked in. Described subset: FACS-sorted CD8+CD4-CCR7+CD45RA+ naive T cells.

The CDR3 bases are TGCAGTGCTAGAGCTCGGCCAACTAGGCCCAGCACAGATACGCAGTATTTT. Amino acids: CSARARPTRPSTDTQYF. The chain has TRBV20-1 and TRBJ2-3, with D perhaps TRBD2 (5 bases). The V and J ends lost 1 base and 0 bases respectively, with 17 bases between them. CDR1 is DFQATT and CDR2 is SNEGSKA in the germline V gene (reference sequence). The CDR3 is 17 residues long.